The 30 T cell receptor beta chains presented below share a single source sample, sequenced in a study of T cells after posttransplantation cyclophosphamide. Profiling relied on immunoSEQ multiplex PCR, and the TCRdb table lists in-frame clones only, not all of them. The profile covers about 12,000 clones, none occurring a single time. Sample: PBMCs. All receptors come from a woman aged 35 to 49 in good health, CMV-negative, and a related stem cell transplant donor.

This clone was seen many times. This rearrangement joins TRBV2 to TRBJ1-3; TRBD1 matches 7 bases. The length of the CDR3 is 14 residues. Germline V gene sequence: CDR1 SNHLY, CDR2 FYNNEI. The ends lost 5 bases at V and 0 bases at J; junction bases unmatched: 1. Here the CDR3 reads CASSPGGSGNTIYF. The CDR3 DNA is TGTGCCAGCAGTCCAGGGGGCTCTGGAAACACCATATATTTT.

The sample holds many counts of this clone. The J gene is TRBJ2-1, the V gene TRBV7-2; D not certain. Germline V lookup: CDR1 SGHTA, CDR2 FQGNSA. The CDR3 is made up of 16 amino acids. Between the trimmed V and J ends, which lost 0 bases and 0 bases, there was a span of 9 bases. The chain's CDR3 is CASSLAGLSSYNEQFF. DNA for the CDR3: TGTGCCAGCAGCTTAGCGGGCCTAAGCTCCTACAATGAGCAGTTCTTC.

This clone has a count of ten or more. V and J are TRBV2 and TRBJ2-7; the match to TRBD1 covers 10 bases. V shed 6 bases and J 2 bases; nucleotides not matched to a gene: 7. Germline loops: CDR1 SNHLY, CDR2 FYNNEI. The length of the CDR3 is 15 residues. Here the CDR3 reads CASSRGGTGAYEQYF. CDR3 nucleotide sequence: TGTGCCAGCAGCCGGGGGGGGACAGGGGCCTACGAGCAGTACTTC.

This clone was seen many times. The chain uses TRBV6-2 or TRBV6-3 and TRBJ2-1; D call uncertain. V was cut by 4 bases and J by 10 bases, with 8 bases left in between. CDR1 and CDR2 from the germline V gene are MNHEY and SVGEGT. The CDR3 loop spans 11 amino acids. The CDR3, as DNA: TGTGCCAGCAGTTTCCAGTCCGAGCAGTTCTTC. It encodes CASSFQSEQFF.

There are many counts of this clone. The CDR3 protein is CASSLRQGNADTQYF. In DNA, the CDR3 is TGTGCCAGCAGCTTACGGCAGGGGAACGCAGATACGCAGTATTTT. The gene calls are TRBV13 and TRBJ2-3, with a weak D call TRBD1 (6 bases). Trimming removed 2 bases from V and 4 bases from J, with 13 bases in between. CDR1 is PRHDT, CDR2 FYEKMQ, per germline (reference sequence). The CDR3 has 15 amino acids.

This clone was seen ten or more times. A far larger clone is a single base away, which makes a read error likely. Other DNA variants within this sample encode the same CDR3. The chain carries TRBV9 and TRBJ2-3; TRBD2 matches at 8 bases. V gave up 0 bases and J gave up 5 bases; unmatched junction bases: 8. The length of the CDR3 is 16 residues. CDR1 and CDR2 from the germline V gene are SGDLS and YYNGEE. Here the CDR3 reads CASSVGGSGTEDTQYF. The DNA for the CDR3 is TGTGCCAGCAGCGTAGGGGGTAGCGGGACGGAAGATACGCAGTATTTT.

This clone was detected ten times or more. The rearrangement joins TRBV2 to TRBJ1-1, with unresolved D. CDR1 is SNHLY, CDR2 FYNNEI, per germline. V lost 3 bases and J 5 bases, leaving 13 bases between the germline ends. CDR3 length: 14 residues. The CDR3 region is CASSEASIGTEAFF. The CDR3 DNA sequence: TGTGCCAGCAGTGAGGCGTCTATAGGGACTGAAGCTTTCTTT.

In this sample, this clone turned up many times. The V and J genes are TRBV5-4 and TRBJ2-1, with 7 bases identical to TRBD2. The CDR3 is 15 residues long. CDR1 and CDR2 (germline): SGHNT, YYREEE (reference sequence). The ends lost 4 bases at V and 8 bases at J; junction bases unmatched: 12. CDR3 protein: CASSRGGNALDEQFF. The DNA of the CDR3 is TGTGCCAGCAGCCGGGGAGGGAATGCTCTTGATGAGCAGTTCTTC.

This clone was detected many times. This chain links TRBV6-1 with TRBJ2-2, with 7 bases identical to TRBD1. V lost 4 bases to trimming and J lost 6 bases; unmatched junction nucleotides: 8. The CDR3 contains 15 residues. Germline CDR1 is MNHNS and CDR2 is SASEGT. The CDR3 reads CASSGHDRVPGELFF. CDR3 coding DNA: TGTGCCAGCAGTGGCCACGACAGGGTACCCGGGGAGCTGTTTTTT.

The table lists this clone with many counts. The CDR3 sequence is CASSPPAGSVPLHEQYF. The CDR3 nucleotides read TGTGCCAGCAGTCCTCCGGCAGGATCGGTACCCCTCCACGAGCAGTACTTC. The V gene is TRBV7-9, the J gene TRBJ2-7; D remains ambiguous. CDR1 and CDR2 (germline): SEHNR, FQNEAQ (reference sequence). The CDR3 spans 17 residues. The V end was cut by 6 bases, the J end by 5 bases, with 26 bases between.

This clone was seen at least ten times. The chain has TRBV11-2 and TRBJ1-2; 11 nucleotides align to TRBD1. CDR3 length: 16 residues. Germline V CDR1 and CDR2: SGHAT, FQNNGV. V trimming: 4 bases; J trimming: 6 bases; junction bases outside the gene matches: 10. DNA of the CDR3: TGTGCCAGCAGCTCAACCCTTCGGACAGGGGGCCATGGCTACACCTTC. This translates into CASSSTLRTGGHGYTF.

This clone was observed at least ten times. The chain uses TRBV2 and TRBJ1-3; a possible D gene is TRBD1 (5 bases). CDR3 length: 16 amino acids. Germline CDR1 reads SNHLY; CDR2 reads FYNNEI. V lost 3 bases to trimming and J lost 0 bases, with 12 bases between them. The CDR3 DNA reads TGTGCCAGCAGTGACCCGGGACTACCCTCTGGAAACACCATATATTTT. Its translation: CASSDPGLPSGNTIYF. Using reference TRBV2 and TRBJ1-3 for the parts outside the CDR3, the full variable domain is EPEVTQTPSHQVTQMGQEVILRCVPISNHLYFYWYRQILGQKVEFLVSFYNNEISEKSEIFDDQFSVERPDGSNFTLKIRSTKLEDSAMYFCASSDPGLPSGNTIYFGEGSWLTVV.

This clone was recorded at least ten times. CDR3 nucleotide sequence: TGTGCCAGCCAGTGGCGCAGGGCCTACGAGCAGTACTTC. Its translation: CASQWRRAYEQYF. The rearrangement links TRBV2 to TRBJ2-7; TRBD1 is a possible D gene (5 bases). With 8 bases removed from V and 2 bases from J, the gap between germline ends came to 13 bases. Germline-derived CDR1 and CDR2 are SNHLY and FYNNEI. The CDR3 has 13 residues.

Many counts were recorded for this clone. The gene calls are TRBV19 and TRBJ1-1; 9 bases agree with TRBD1. Germline lookup yields CDR1 LNHDA and CDR2 SQIVND (reference sequence). V lost 5 bases to trimming and J lost 5 bases; unmatched junction nucleotides: 9. The CDR3 has 15 amino acids. CDR3 coding DNA: TGTGCCAGTAGTCCACAACCGACAGGGGGTACTGAAGCTTTCTTT. This encodes CASSPQPTGGTEAFF.

This clone was detected many times. The chain joins TRBV28 to TRBJ1-5; 7 bases agree with TRBD1. The V and J ends lost 10 bases and 2 bases, in that order; junction bases with no gene match: 8. Germline CDR1 reads MDHEN; CDR2 reads SYDVKM. The CDR3 runs 14 residues. CDR3 in amino acids: CATATGTGNQPQHF. The DNA of the CDR3 is TGTGCCACCGCGACAGGGACCGGCAATCAGCCCCAGCATTTT.

Only a few counts were recorded for this clone. V usage is TRBV12-3 or TRBV12-4 and J usage is TRBJ2-5; TRBD1 aligns across 9 bases. V gave up 3 bases and J gave up 4 bases; unmatched junction bases: 6. CDR3 length: 15 amino acids. For the CDR3, the DNA is TGTGCCAGCAGTTTCCGGACAGGGGTCGGAGAGACCCAGTACTTC. Translation gives CASSFRTGVGETQYF.

This clone was detected ten times or more. CDR3 sequence (DNA): TGTGCCAGTAGCTCGCCGACGGGACAGAATCTGAGGGGAATGAACACTGAAGCTTTCTTT. It specifies CASSSPTGQNLRGMNTEAFF. This sequence joins TRBV19 and TRBJ1-1; 7 bases map to TRBD1. Germline V gene lookup returns CDR1 LNHDA and CDR2 SQIVND (reference sequence). CDR3 size: 20 residues. J lost 0 bases, V lost 6 bases, and 22 bases had no gene match.

Many counts were recorded for this clone. The V and J genes are TRBV6-1 and TRBJ2-7, with 7 bases fitting TRBD2. Germline V gives CDR1 MNHNS, CDR2 SASEGT. This CDR3 is built from 14 residues. V lost 8 bases and J lost 3; bases outside the gene matches: 10. As DNA, the CDR3 is TGTGCCAGCGGAGGGAGGGGCTTCAACTACGAGCAGTACTTC. This translates into CASGGRGFNYEQYF.

This clone appeared many times. The V gene is TRBV12-3 or TRBV12-4, the J gene TRBJ2-5; D remains ambiguous. The CDR3 sequence is 12 residues long. With 3 bases removed from V and 3 bases from J, the gap between germline ends came to 5 bases. Written as DNA, the CDR3 is TGTGCCAGCAGTTTTACGGAAGAGACCCAGTACTTC. This translates into CASSFTEETQYF.

This clone was observed at least ten times. The rearrangement links TRBV24-1 to TRBJ1-5; possible D gene TRBD1, 6 bases. With 4 bases removed from V and 3 bases from J, the gap between germline ends came to 15 bases. CDR1 and CDR2 from the germline V gene are KGHDR and SFDVKD. This CDR3 contains 16 residues. The CDR3 region is CATSDRTDSYNQPQHF. The DNA of the CDR3 is TGTGCCACCAGTGACAGAACGGACAGTTACAATCAGCCCCAGCATTTT.

This clone showed up just a few times. This chain links TRBV12-5 with TRBJ2-3, with 12 bases that match TRBD2. Germline CDR1 reads LGHNT; CDR2 reads FRNRAP. V lost 5 bases, J lost 3 bases, and 9 bases stayed unmatched. This CDR3 is 17 amino acids long. The CDR3 bases are TGTGCTAGTGGTACCCGCCTAGCGGGGGGGCCTACAGATACGCAGTATTTT. It encodes CASGTRLAGGPTDTQYF.

This clone has ten or more counts. The chain couples TRBV27 to TRBJ2-7; 10 bases agree with TRBD2. The CDR3 runs 16 residues. Germline assignment: CDR1 MNHEY and CDR2 SMNVEV (reference sequence). J gave up 2 bases and V 5 bases, and 9 bases lay outside the gene matches. CDR3 DNA sequence: TGTGCCAGCAGTCAGAGGGGACTAGCGTCAACCTACGAGCAGTACTTC. This sequence encodes CASSQRGLASTYEQYF.

This clone was observed at least ten times. The rearrangement joins TRBV18 to TRBJ1-1, with 8 bases that match TRBD1. V dropped 4 bases and J dropped 6; count of bases not matched to a gene: 10. Looked up from germline, CDR1 is KGHSH and CDR2 is LQKENI. CDR3 length equals 15 residues. The CDR3 DNA sequence: TGTGCCAGCTCACTGAACGACAGGGGAGGGGCTGAAGCTTTCTTT. Translated, it gives CASSLNDRGGAEAFF. Full variable domain (rest looked up from reference TRBV18 and TRBJ1-1): NAGVMQNPRHLVRRRGQEARLRCSPMKGHSHVYWYRQLPEEGLKFMVYLQKENIIDESGMPKERFSAEFPKEGPSILRIQQVVRGDSAAYFCASSLNDRGGAEAFFGQGTRLTVV.

This clone showed up many times. The chain employs TRBV12-3 or TRBV12-4 and TRBJ2-5; D is unclear. The V end lost 1 base, the J end lost 1 base, and 7 bases lay between the germline ends. The CDR3 loop spans 14 amino acids. CDR3 nucleotide sequence: TGTGCCAGCAGTTTAGTCGGTCGCCAAGAGACCCAGTACTTC. It codes for CASSLVGRQETQYF.

Ten or more counts support this clone. The chain uses TRBV5-1 and TRBJ1-1; TRBD1 matches 8 bases. J lost 5 bases, V lost 3 bases, and 12 bases had no gene match. This CDR3 is built from 16 residues. The germline V gene encodes CDR1 SGHRS and CDR2 YFSETQ. CDR3 in DNA: TGCGCCAGCAGCTCATACGGACAGGGTAGTATGACTGAAGCTTTCTTT. Translating it yields CASSSYGQGSMTEAFF.

This clone was detected ten times or more. The chain combines TRBV2 with TRBJ2-7, with 10 bases aligning to TRBD2. Per germline, CDR1 SNHLY and CDR2 FYNNEI. V lost 3 bases to trimming and J lost 7 bases; unmatched junction nucleotides: 6. CDR3 length: 14 residues. The CDR3 sequence is CASSEALAGVEQYF. The CDR3 DNA follows: TGTGCCAGCAGTGAGGCGCTAGCGGGGGTTGAGCAGTACTTC.

This clone has ten or more counts. This chain links TRBV7-2 with TRBJ2-1, with 8 bases lining up with TRBD2. From germline, CDR1 is SGHTA and CDR2 FQGNSA. J lost 15 bases, V lost 7 bases, and 11 bases had no gene match. The CDR3 consists of 12 residues. The CDR3 is CASTLPGLDRFF. The DNA for the CDR3 is TGTGCCAGCACGCTACCGGGACTAGACCGGTTCTTC.

In this sample, this clone turned up many times. The chain has TRBV9 and TRBJ2-6, with TRBD1 identical over 9 bases. Germline CDR1 is SGDLS and CDR2 is YYNGEE. The CDR3 length is 17 residues. V lost 3 bases, J lost 0 bases, and 4 bases stayed unmatched. CDR3 bases: TGTGCCAGCAGCGGGGGACAGGGCCACTCTGGGGCCAACGTCCTGACTTTC. Translated: CASSGGQGHSGANVLTF.

The chain combines TRBV28 with TRBJ2-5; possibly TRBD2 for D (6 bases). Germline V gene data show CDR1 as MDHEN and CDR2 as SYDVKM. The CDR3 length is 14 residues. Trimming removed 7 bases from V and 2 bases from J, with 14 bases in between. For the CDR3, the DNA is TGTGCCAGCACCGGGGGACTGTCACAAGAGACCCAGTACTTC. It codes for CASTGGLSQETQYF.

This clone came up many times. The V gene is TRBV6-1, the J gene TRBJ2-3, with TRBD2 identical over 11 bases. CDR1 and CDR2 (germline): MNHNS, SASEGT. V lost 6 bases, J lost 4 bases, and 6 bases stayed unmatched. This CDR3 region has 15 residues. This chain's CDR3 is CASSDSGGAADTQYF. The CDR3 bases are TGTGCCAGCAGCGATAGCGGGGGGGCGGCAGATACGCAGTATTTT.